The TCR beta chain under discussion was sequenced for a study of T-cell reconstitution after alpha-beta-depleted transplantation in children. V lost 5 bases, J lost 6 bases, and 7 bases lay in between. CDR1 and CDR2 from the germline V gene are GTSNPN and SVGIG (reference sequence). This CDR3 contains 11 residues. This clonotype showed up just a few times. TCRbeta library preparation incorporated unique molecular identifiers. In TCRdb, the PCR reads were re-called with MiXCR into one record per CDR3 protein. This table holds about 980,000 distinct CDR3 sequences, about 29% found once. This receptor was obtained from a boy less than two years old who had a stem cell transplant for SCID, so the T cells may come from the graft donor. V is TRBV30 and J is TRBJ2-2; D not resolved. Sequencing used PBMCs, mostly from graft donor cells, obtained 360 days after TCRalphabeta/CD19-depleted stem cell transplant. CDR3 amino acids: CAWGSAGELFF. The CDR3 bases are TGTGCCTGGGGATCGGCCGGGGAGCTGTTTTTT.